This passage covers 20 T cell receptor beta chains from one sample sequenced in a study of Ad26.COV2.S vaccination and SARS-CoV-2 variants. Indicated treatment: 15 to 20 received Ad26.COV2.S at low or high dose, single or two shots; 5 received placebo; per-sample allocation not given. The samples were gathered on day 63 after the first injection of vaccine or placebo. The data were produced by immunoSEQ multiplex PCR, yet TCRdb's version contains in-frame clones alone and is incomplete. The sample has around 300,000 clones; 86% are singletons. The starting material was peripheral blood, obtained in a trial of Ad26.COV2.S vaccine versus placebo. The receptor source for this set is a person between 18 and 60 years old who received the Ad26.COV2.S COVID-19 vaccine or a placebo.

The gene calls are TRBV2 and TRBJ2-4; TRBD2 matches 14 bases. V was clipped by 4 bases and J by 4 bases; unmatched bases: 6. In germline, CDR1 is SNHLY, CDR2 FYNNEI. CDR3 length equals 17 residues. The DNA of the CDR3 is TGTGCCAGCAGTGCCGGGACTAGCGGGAGAATGAAAAACATTCAGTACTTC. It is translated as CASSAGTSGRMKNIQYF.

The V and J genes are TRBV5-1 and TRBJ2-5; D is unclear. V lost 0 bases, J lost 4 bases, and 10 bases lay in between. CDR1 and CDR2 from the germline V gene are SGHRS and YFSETQ. The CDR3 is 14 residues long. The chain's CDR3 is CASSLVGSGETQYF. In DNA form, the CDR3 reads TGCGCCAGCAGCTTGGTGGGGTCTGGAGAGACCCAGTACTTC.

The chain uses TRBV6-4 and TRBJ2-5; no clear D. Trimming took 4 bases from V and 2 from J, leaving 2 bases between them. The CDR3 is made up of 11 amino acids. Germline CDR1 and CDR2: MRHNA and SNTAGT. CDR3 loop: CASSGQETQYF. In DNA form, the CDR3 reads TGTGCCAGCAGTGGGCAAGAGACCCAGTACTTC.

This chain connects TRBV30 to TRBJ1-1; D is perhaps TRBD1 (5 bases). V lost 2 bases and J lost 3, with 10 bases in between. CDR1 and CDR2 (germline): GTSNPN, SVGIG (reference sequence). CDR3 length equals 13 residues. The CDR3 DNA reads as TGTGCCTGGAGTACCCAGGGAGACACTGAAGCTTTCTTT. Translating gives CAWSTQGDTEAFF.

The chain is built from TRBV29-1 and TRBJ2-1, with D perhaps given as TRBD1 or TRBD2 (6 bases each). The ends were cut back, 3 bases at V and 2 bases at J, with 14 bases in the middle. The length of the CDR3 is 15 residues. CDR1 is SQVTM and CDR2 is ANQGSEA in the germline V gene. Here the CDR3 DNA reads TGCAGCGTTGAGGGACTGGAGGGGGCCTACAATGAGCAGTTCTTC. Protein sequence: CSVEGLEGAYNEQFF.

The V and J genes are TRBV6-2 or TRBV6-3 and TRBJ2-1; tentative D call: TRBD2 (5 bases). The V end lost 0 bases, the J end lost 4 bases, and 13 bases lay between the germline ends. Germline CDR1 is MNHEY and CDR2 is SVGEGT. This CDR3 spans 16 amino acids. CDR3 loop: CASSYSRLAAYNEQFF. The DNA for the CDR3 is TGTGCCAGCAGTTACTCGAGGCTAGCTGCATACAATGAGCAGTTCTTC.

The chain has TRBV6-5 and TRBJ2-5; D is uncertain. Germline CDR1 is MNHEY and CDR2 is SVGAGI. This CDR3 has 13 amino acids. The V end was cut by 1 base, the J end by 4 bases, with 7 bases between. CDR3 sequence reads: CASSYYRAETQYF. The CDR3 DNA is TGTGCCAGCAGTTACTATAGGGCAGAGACCCAGTACTTC.

The chain links TRBV10-3 to TRBJ1-1; D is ambiguous. Between the trimmed V and J ends, which lost 4 bases and 5 bases, there was a span of 14 bases. The germline gives CDR1 ENHRY, CDR2 SYGVKD. CDR3 length: 14 residues. CDR3 in amino acids: CAISGARGRTEAFF. In DNA form, the CDR3 reads TGTGCCATCAGTGGGGCGCGGGGAAGGACTGAAGCTTTCTTT.

This chain links TRBV28 with TRBJ2-1, with 10 bases matching TRBD2. The CDR3 is 15 amino acids. V lost 3 bases, J lost 9 bases, and 8 bases stayed unmatched. Germline V lookup: CDR1 MDHEN, CDR2 SYDVKM. This chain's CDR3 is CASSFRLAGVFEQFF. In nucleotides, the CDR3 is TGTGCCAGCAGTTTTAGGCTAGCGGGAGTGTTTGAGCAGTTCTTC.

As to this clone: The junction and the germline gene differ at one end; a read error may be behind it. The chain uses TRBV4-2 and TRBJ1-2; 7 nucleotides line up with TRBD1. The V gene's germline CDR1 is LGHNA and CDR2 YNFKEQ. This CDR3 contains 12 residues. CDR3 DNA sequence: TGTGCCAGCAGCCACACCGGACAGGTGGGAGTCTTC. Translation: CASSHTGQVGVF.

This chain uses TRBV7-2 with TRBJ1-2, with D perhaps TRBD1 (5 bases). The CDR3 is made up of 16 amino acids. V was clipped by 1 base and J by 4 bases, with 16 bases between them. Germline CDR1 reads SGHTA; CDR2 reads FQGNSA. The CDR3 nucleotides are TGTGCCAGCAGCTTAGAGGCCATACAGGTTACCTATGGCTACACCTTC. It encodes CASSLEAIQVTYGYTF.

The V call is TRBV28, the J call TRBJ2-7, with 8 bases aligning to TRBD1. J gave up 2 bases and V 5 bases, and 5 bases lay outside the gene matches. The CDR3 sequence is 14 residues long. Germline assignment: CDR1 MDHEN and CDR2 SYDVKM. The CDR3 DNA is TGTGCCAGCAGTGCCGGGACAGGACCCTACGAGCAGTACTTC. Amino acid sequence: CASSAGTGPYEQYF. The entire variable domain, with the rest obtained from reference TRBV28 and TRBJ2-7, is as follows: DVKVTQSSRYLVKRTGEKVFLECVQDMDHENMFWYRQDPGLGLRLIYFSYDVKMKEKGDIPEGYSVSREKKERFSLILESASTNQTSMYLCASSAGTGPYEQYFGPGTRLTVT.

This clone has more than one count but fewer than ten. The chain links TRBV7-9 to TRBJ1-3; the D gene is possibly TRBD1 (5 bases). CDR3 size: 16 residues. Trimming shortened V by 7 bases and J by 4 bases, and 20 bases separated the two germline ends. CDR1 SEHNR and CDR2 FQNEAQ come from the germline V gene (reference sequence). The CDR3 spells CASNPMRGESGNTIYF. CDR3 coding DNA: TGTGCCAGCAATCCTATGAGAGGGGAAAGCGGAAACACCATATATTTT.

V usage is TRBV3-1 (or the pseudogene TRBV3-2) and J usage is TRBJ2-3; maybe TRBD2 (5 bases). In germline, CDR1 is LGHDT, CDR2 YNNKEL (reference sequence). Trimming took off 4 bases at V and 2 bases at J, with 10 bases between the two ends. The length of the CDR3 is 14 residues. This CDR3 is CASSPHGVTDTQYF. CDR3 in DNA: TGTGCCAGCAGCCCCCACGGGGTCACAGATACGCAGTATTTT.

This chain joins TRBV5-4 and TRBJ2-7; 7 nucleotides line up with TRBD2. The CDR3 runs 15 residues. Germline V CDR1 and CDR2: SGHNT, YYREEE (reference sequence). V dropped 4 bases and J dropped 1; count of bases not matched to a gene: 8. Here the CDR3 reads CASSPGGRASYEQYF. DNA of the CDR3: TGTGCCAGCAGCCCCGGCGGGAGAGCTTCCTACGAGCAGTACTTC.

The CDR3 DNA follows: TGTGCCAGTAGGAACAGGGGCGGCACAGATACGCAGTATTTT. Translation gives CASRNRGGTDTQYF. The gene calls are TRBV19 and TRBJ2-3; TRBD1 matches 7 bases. Per germline, CDR1 LNHDA and CDR2 SQIVND (reference sequence). Trimming took 6 bases from V and 1 from J; bases not matched to a gene: 4. The length of the CDR3 is 14 residues.

V is TRBV24-1 and J is TRBJ2-7; TRBD1 matches 8 bases. J was trimmed by 1 base and V by 2 bases; bases with no gene match: 3. The germline gives CDR1 KGHDR, CDR2 SFDVKD. The CDR3 contains 15 residues. The CDR3 nucleotides are TGTGCCACCAGTGATTCAGGGGGCCCATCCTACGAGCAGTACTTC. As protein: CATSDSGGPSYEQYF.

This clone was recorded only once. The gene calls are TRBV28 and TRBJ2-1; 12 bases fit TRBD2. The V segment lost 5 bases and the J segment 9 bases; nucleotides outside the gene matches: 8. CDR1 and CDR2 from the germline V gene are MDHEN and SYDVKM. The CDR3 length is 15 residues. The chain's CDR3 is CASSQMTSGSGEQFF. The DNA for the CDR3 is TGTGCCAGCAGTCAAATGACTAGCGGGAGCGGTGAGCAGTTCTTC.

The V call is TRBV27, the J call TRBJ1-5, with a possible D match to TRBD1 (6 bases). Looked up from germline, CDR1 is MNHEY and CDR2 is SMNVEV (reference sequence). V was clipped by 0 bases and J by 4 bases, with 10 bases between them. The CDR3 consists of 15 residues. In DNA form, the CDR3 reads TGTGCCAGCAGTTTATCCCCCGGACAGAATCAGCCCCAGCATTTT. Translating gives CASSLSPGQNQPQHF.

This clone appeared once. The chain has TRBV15 and TRBJ2-2, with a possible D match to TRBD2 (6 bases). Germline CDR1 and CDR2: LNHNV and YYDKDF (reference sequence). V was pared by 4 bases and J by 2 bases, with 17 bases between. This CDR3 comprises 17 residues. The chain's CDR3 is CATSTGGGAKNTGELFF. The CDR3, as DNA: TGTGCCACCAGCACCGGCGGAGGGGCGAAAAACACCGGGGAGCTGTTTTTT.